The rows below give T cell receptor beta chains drawn from one sample of a study of CD8+ T cells in alopecia areata. Repertoires were generated with immunoSEQ multiplex PCR, while TCRdb's copy carries only in-frame clones and drops some. The table lists approximately 150,000 clones, approximately 60% of them singletons, with 35% to 40% in the top ten. The sequencing sample was made of CD8+ T cells sorted from blood. The receptor set was obtained from a human donor in good health. Both conserved end residues are part of each CDR3. The order of the fields is V gene, J gene, D gene, clone size, CDR3 protein, CDR3 DNA. D genes are given only for firm matches. Size is omitted from some rows. Given values are once, few, many or a class for expanded clones.

v_gene: TRBV23-1
j_gene: TRBJ1-5
d_gene: NA
abundance: few
CDR3aa: CASSQPGGPQHF
CDR3nt: TGCGCCAGCAGTCAACCTGGGGGGCCCCAGCATTTT

v_gene: TRBV9
j_gene: TRBJ1-5
d_gene: NA
abundance: few
CDR3aa: CASSQDSSNQPQHF
CDR3nt: TGTGCCAGCAGCCAGGACAGCAGCAATCAGCCCCAGCATTTT

v_gene: TRBV29-1
j_gene: TRBJ2-5
d_gene: TRBD2
abundance: few
CDR3aa: CSVESEGRAYSQETQYF
CDR3nt: TGCAGCGTTGAATCCGAGGGGAGGGCTTATAGCCAAGAGACCCAGTACTTC

v_gene: TRBV28
j_gene: TRBJ1-4
d_gene: NA
abundance: few
CDR3aa: CASSLRGTNEKLFF
CDR3nt: TGTGCCAGCAGTTTACGGGGGACTAATGAAAAACTGTTTTTT

v_gene: TRBV13
j_gene: TRBJ2-1
d_gene: TRBD2
abundance: NA
CDR3aa: CASSPGGNEQFF
CDR3nt: TGTGCCAGCAGCCCCGGGGGGAATGAGCAGTTCTTC

v_gene: TRBV7-9
j_gene: TRBJ2-1
d_gene: TRBD2
abundance: few
CDR3aa: CASTRLAGGLEQFF
CDR3nt: TGTGCCAGCACCCGACTAGCGGGAGGTCTAGAGCAGTTCTTC

v_gene: TRBV9
j_gene: TRBJ2-3
d_gene: TRBD2
abundance: NA
CDR3aa: CASSLAGGVDTQYF
CDR3nt: TGTGCCAGCAGCCTGGCGGGAGGGGTTGATACGCAGTATTTT

v_gene: TRBV5-1
j_gene: TRBJ2-1
d_gene: NA
abundance: NA
CDR3aa: CASSSERDNYNEQFF
CDR3nt: TGCGCCAGCAGCTCGGAGAGGGACAACTACAATGAGCAGTTCTTC

v_gene: TRBV19
j_gene: TRBJ2-7
d_gene: NA
abundance: few
CDR3aa: CASSASTAREQYF
CDR3nt: TGTGCCAGTAGTGCCTCGACAGCTCGCGAGCAGTACTTC

v_gene: TRBV9
j_gene: TRBJ2-5
d_gene: NA
abundance: NA
CDR3aa: CASSPRGRDSYRETQYF
CDR3nt: TGTGCCAGCAGCCCACGAGGGAGAGACAGTTATAGAGAGACCCAGTACTTC

v_gene: TRBV2
j_gene: TRBJ2-1
d_gene: NA
abundance: NA
CDR3aa: CASSEDSSTKFF
CDR3nt: TGTGCCAGCAGCGAGGACTCGTCCACAAAGTTCTTC

v_gene: TRBV10-3
j_gene: TRBJ1-5
d_gene: NA
abundance: NA
CDR3aa: CAISRAGDQPQHF
CDR3nt: TGTGCCATCAGCCGAGCGGGGGATCAGCCCCAGCATTTT

v_gene: TRBV27
j_gene: TRBJ2-1
d_gene: TRBD1
abundance: NA
CDR3aa: CASRTQGVGNEQFF
CDR3nt: TGTGCCAGCAGGACCCAGGGGGTGGGTAATGAGCAGTTCTTC

v_gene: TRBV6-5
j_gene: TRBJ1-2
d_gene: NA
abundance: many
CDR3aa: CASTVQEGYTF
CDR3nt: TGTGCCAGCACTGTTCAGGAAGGCTACACCTTC

v_gene: TRBV25-1
j_gene: TRBJ2-5
d_gene: NA
abundance: NA
CDR3aa: CASSEYTGVGTQYF
CDR3nt: TGTGCCAGCAGTGAATACACGGGAGTTGGGACCCAGTACTTC

v_gene: TRBV11-2
j_gene: TRBJ1-1
d_gene: NA
abundance: NA
CDR3aa: CASSGGWAEAFF
CDR3nt: TGTGCCAGCAGTGGAGGTTGGGCTGAAGCTTTCTTT

v_gene: TRBV25-1
j_gene: TRBJ2-7
d_gene: TRBD2
abundance: NA
CDR3aa: CASSFSGSRYEQYF
CDR3nt: TGTGCCAGCAGTTTTAGCGGGAGCCGGTACGAGCAGTACTTC

v_gene: TRBV4-1
j_gene: TRBJ2-7
d_gene: NA
abundance: NA
CDR3aa: CASSQVRDGTYEQYF
CDR3nt: TGCGCCAGCAGCCAAGTGAGGGACGGGACCTACGAGCAGTACTTC

v_gene: TRBV9
j_gene: TRBJ2-2
d_gene: TRBD2
abundance: NA
CDR3aa: CASSGTGTRVAGELFF
CDR3nt: TGTGCCAGCAGTGGCACCGGGACTAGAGTGGCCGGGGAGCTGTTTTTT

v_gene: TRBV7-9
j_gene: TRBJ2-2
d_gene: TRBD2
abundance: NA
CDR3aa: CASSPKTSGTGELFF
CDR3nt: TGTGCCAGCAGTCCGAAGACTAGCGGCACCGGGGAGCTGTTTTTT

v_gene: TRBV6-6
j_gene: TRBJ2-6
d_gene: NA
abundance: few
CDR3aa: CASSYGEANVLTF
CDR3nt: TGTGCCAGCAGTTATGGGGAGGCCAACGTCCTGACTTTC

v_gene: TRBV9
j_gene: TRBJ1-2
d_gene: TRBD1
abundance: once
CDR3aa: CASSVDGTETYGYTF
CDR3nt: TGTGCCAGCAGCGTAGACGGGACAGAGACCTATGGCTACACCTTC

v_gene: TRBV27
j_gene: TRBJ2-2
d_gene: NA
abundance: few
CDR3aa: CASSYSGELFF
CDR3nt: TGTGCCAGCAGTTACTCCGGGGAGCTGTTTTTT

v_gene: TRBV5-1
j_gene: TRBJ2-3
d_gene: TRBD2
abundance: NA
CDR3aa: CASSLVSGSRPDTQYF
CDR3nt: TGCGCCAGCAGCTTGGTTAGCGGGAGTCGCCCAGATACGCAGTATTTT

v_gene: TRBV9
j_gene: TRBJ1-1
d_gene: NA
abundance: NA
CDR3aa: CASSPGPNTEAFF
CDR3nt: TGTGCCAGCAGCCCGGGACCCAACACTGAAGCTTTCTTT

v_gene: TRBV20-1
j_gene: TRBJ2-5
d_gene: NA
abundance: once
CDR3aa: CSARLETQYF
CDR3nt: TGCAGTGCGAGGCTGGAGACCCAGTACTTC

v_gene: TRBV5-6
j_gene: TRBJ2-1
d_gene: NA
abundance: NA
CDR3aa: CASGFEDEQFF
CDR3nt: TGTGCCAGCGGTTTTGAGGATGAGCAGTTCTTC

v_gene: TRBV30
j_gene: TRBJ2-7
d_gene: NA
abundance: NA
CDR3aa: CAWSVGFFFGPDSYEQYF
CDR3nt: TGTGCCTGGAGTGTGGGTTTCTTTTTTGGTCCCGACTCCTACGAGCAGTACTTC

v_gene: TRBV13
j_gene: TRBJ2-5
d_gene: NA
abundance: NA
CDR3aa: CASSIWRVGETQYF
CDR3nt: TGTGCCAGCAGCATCTGGAGGGTGGGAGAGACCCAGTACTTC

v_gene: TRBV27
j_gene: TRBJ1-2
d_gene: TRBD1
abundance: NA
CDR3aa: CASSLGGGQGAEGGYTF
CDR3nt: TGTGCCAGCAGCTTGGGTGGAGGACAGGGTGCAGAGGGTGGCTACACCTTC

v_gene: TRBV4-2
j_gene: TRBJ2-1
d_gene: TRBD2
abundance: NA
CDR3aa: CASSQETAGLEDEQFF
CDR3nt: TGTGCCAGCAGCCAAGAGACTGCGGGACTAGAAGATGAGCAGTTCTTC